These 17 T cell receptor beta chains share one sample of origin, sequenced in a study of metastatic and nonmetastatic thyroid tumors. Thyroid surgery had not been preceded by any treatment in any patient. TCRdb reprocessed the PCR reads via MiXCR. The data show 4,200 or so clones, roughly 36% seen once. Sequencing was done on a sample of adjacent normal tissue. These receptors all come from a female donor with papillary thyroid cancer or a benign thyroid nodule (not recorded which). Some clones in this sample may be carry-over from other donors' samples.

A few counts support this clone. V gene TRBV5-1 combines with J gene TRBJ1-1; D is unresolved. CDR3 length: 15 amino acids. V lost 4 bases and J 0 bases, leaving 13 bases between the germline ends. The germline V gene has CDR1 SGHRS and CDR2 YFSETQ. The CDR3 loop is CASSPNTGMNTEAFF. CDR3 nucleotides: TGCGCCAGCAGCCCCAATACGGGTATGAACACTGAAGCTTTCTTT.

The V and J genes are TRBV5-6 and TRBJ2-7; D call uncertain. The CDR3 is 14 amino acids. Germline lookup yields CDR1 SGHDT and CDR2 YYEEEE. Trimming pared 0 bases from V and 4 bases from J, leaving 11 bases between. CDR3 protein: CASSLAENEYEQYF. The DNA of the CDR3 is TGTGCCAGCAGCTTGGCGGAAAACGAATACGAGCAGTACTTC.

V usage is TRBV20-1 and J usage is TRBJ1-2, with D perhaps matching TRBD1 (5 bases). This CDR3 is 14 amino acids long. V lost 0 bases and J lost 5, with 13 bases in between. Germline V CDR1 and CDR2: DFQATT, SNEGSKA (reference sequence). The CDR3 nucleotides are TGCAGTGCTAGAGATGGGGCCCGGGGGTATGGCTACACCTTC. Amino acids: CSARDGARGYGYTF.

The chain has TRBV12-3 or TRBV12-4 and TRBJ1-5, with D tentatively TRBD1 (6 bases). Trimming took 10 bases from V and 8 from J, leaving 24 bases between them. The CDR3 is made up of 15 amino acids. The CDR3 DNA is TGTGCCATCAGAACAGGGCTGGGTACTGCTGAGCCCCAGCATTTT. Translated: CAIRTGLGTAEPQHF.

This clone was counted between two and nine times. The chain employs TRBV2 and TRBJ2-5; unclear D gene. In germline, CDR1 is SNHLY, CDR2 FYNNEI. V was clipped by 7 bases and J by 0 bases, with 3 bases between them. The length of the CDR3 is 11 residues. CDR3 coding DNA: TGTGCCAGCAAATACCAAGAGACCCAGTACTTC. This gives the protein CASKYQETQYF. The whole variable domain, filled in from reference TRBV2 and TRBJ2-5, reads EPEVTQTPSHQVTQMGQEVILRCVPISNHLYFYWYRQILGQKVEFLVSFYNNEISEKSEIFDDQFSVERPDGSNFTLKIRSTKLEDSAMYFCASKYQETQYFGPGTRLLVL.

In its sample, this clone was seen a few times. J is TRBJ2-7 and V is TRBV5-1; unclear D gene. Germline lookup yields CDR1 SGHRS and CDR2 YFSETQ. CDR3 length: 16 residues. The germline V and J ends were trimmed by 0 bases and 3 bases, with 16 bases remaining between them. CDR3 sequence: CASSLGEGFIGYEQYF. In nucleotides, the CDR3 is TGCGCCAGCAGCTTGGGGGAAGGTTTTATAGGCTACGAGCAGTACTTC.

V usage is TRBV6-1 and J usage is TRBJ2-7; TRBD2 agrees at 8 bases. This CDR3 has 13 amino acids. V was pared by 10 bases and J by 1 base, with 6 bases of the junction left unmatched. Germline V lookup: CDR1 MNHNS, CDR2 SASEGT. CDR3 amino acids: CAILLAASYEQYF. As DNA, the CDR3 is TGTGCCATCCTACTAGCGGCTTCCTACGAGCAGTACTTC.

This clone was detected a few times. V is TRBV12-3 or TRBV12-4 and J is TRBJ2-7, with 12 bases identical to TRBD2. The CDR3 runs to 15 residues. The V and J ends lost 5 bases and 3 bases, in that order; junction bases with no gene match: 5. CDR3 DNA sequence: TGTGCCAGCAGTCCAAGACTAGCGGGGGTCTACGAGCAGTACTTC. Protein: CASSPRLAGVYEQYF.

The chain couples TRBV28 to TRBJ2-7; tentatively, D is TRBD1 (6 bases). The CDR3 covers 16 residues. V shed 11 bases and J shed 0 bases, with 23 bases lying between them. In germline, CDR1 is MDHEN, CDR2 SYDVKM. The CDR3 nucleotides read TGTGCCGCCTGGGGGCCCCGGGCAGACAGCTCCTACGAGCAGTACTTC. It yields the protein CAAWGPRADSSYEQYF.

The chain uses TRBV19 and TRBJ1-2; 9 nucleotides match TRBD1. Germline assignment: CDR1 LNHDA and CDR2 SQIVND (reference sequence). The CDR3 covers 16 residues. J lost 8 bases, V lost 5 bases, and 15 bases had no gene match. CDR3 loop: CASSQTGTGTLRGYTF. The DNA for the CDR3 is TGTGCCAGTAGTCAGACCGGGACAGGGACGCTTAGAGGCTACACCTTC.

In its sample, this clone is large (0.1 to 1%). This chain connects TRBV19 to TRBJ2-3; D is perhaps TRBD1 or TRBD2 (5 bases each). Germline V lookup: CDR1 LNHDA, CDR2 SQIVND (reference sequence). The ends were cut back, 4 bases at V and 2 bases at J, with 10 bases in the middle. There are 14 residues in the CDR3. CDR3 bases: TGTGCCAGTAGTACCCGAGGGGACACAGATACGCAGTATTTT. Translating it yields CASSTRGDTDTQYF.

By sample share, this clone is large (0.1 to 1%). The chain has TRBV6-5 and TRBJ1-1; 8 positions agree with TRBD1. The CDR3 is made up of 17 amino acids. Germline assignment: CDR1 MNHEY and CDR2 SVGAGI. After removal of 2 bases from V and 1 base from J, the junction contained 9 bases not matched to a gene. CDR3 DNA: TGTGCCAGCAGTTACACACACAGGACAGGGCGGAACACTGAAGCTTTCTTT. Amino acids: CASSYTHRTGRNTEAFF.

The CDR3 here is CAWEGVRRQNNEQFF. In DNA, the CDR3 is TGTGCCTGGGAGGGGGTTCGGAGGCAAAACAATGAGCAGTTCTTC. The chain links TRBV30 to TRBJ2-1; tentatively, D is TRBD1 (6 bases). V lost 5 bases, J lost 5 bases, and 19 bases lay in between. The V gene's germline CDR1 is GTSNPN and CDR2 SVGIG (reference sequence). This CDR3 is 15 amino acids long.

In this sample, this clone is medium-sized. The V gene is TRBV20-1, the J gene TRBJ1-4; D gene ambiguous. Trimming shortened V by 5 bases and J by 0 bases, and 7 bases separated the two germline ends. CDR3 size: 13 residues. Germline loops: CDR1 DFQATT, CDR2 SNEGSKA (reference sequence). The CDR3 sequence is CSARRPTNEKLFF. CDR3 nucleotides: TGCAGTGCTCGGCGTCCAACTAATGAAAAACTGTTTTTT.

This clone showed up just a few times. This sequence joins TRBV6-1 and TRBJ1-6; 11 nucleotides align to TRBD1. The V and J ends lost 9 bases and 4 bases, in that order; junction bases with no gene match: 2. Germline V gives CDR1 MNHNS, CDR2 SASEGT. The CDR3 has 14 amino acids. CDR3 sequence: CARGQGVYNSPLHF. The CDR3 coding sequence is TGTGCCAGGGGACAGGGGGTTTATAATTCACCCCTCCACTTT.

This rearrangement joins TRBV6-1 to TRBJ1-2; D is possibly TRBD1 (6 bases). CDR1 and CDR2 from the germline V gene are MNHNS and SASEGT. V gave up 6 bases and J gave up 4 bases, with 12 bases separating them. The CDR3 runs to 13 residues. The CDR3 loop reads CASSSGAAYGYTF. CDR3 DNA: TGTGCCAGCAGCTCAGGGGCGGCCTATGGCTACACCTTC.

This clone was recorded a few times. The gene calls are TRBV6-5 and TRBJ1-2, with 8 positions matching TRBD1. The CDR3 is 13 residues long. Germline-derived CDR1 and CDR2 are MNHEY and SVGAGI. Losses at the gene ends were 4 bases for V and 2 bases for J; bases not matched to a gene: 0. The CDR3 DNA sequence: TGTGCCAGCAGTTGGGACAGGAACTATGGCTACACCTTC. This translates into CASSWDRNYGYTF.